Listed below are T cell receptor beta chains from one sample, sequenced in a study of blood T cells in healthy people across ages. MiXCR was run by TCRdb on the 5' RACE reads, yielding one entry per CDR3 protein. The data show roughly 1.5 million distinct CDR3 sequences, roughly 43% seen once. Sample: blood. The receptors derive from a young woman in good health. Both conserved end residues are part of each CDR3. The order of the fields is D gene, V gene, J gene, clone size, CDR3 DNA, CDR3 protein. A D gene is named only where the DNA matches it firmly. Not every row has a clone size; where given, it reads once, few, many or a size class.

D: -; V: TRBV6-5; J: TRBJ1-2; size: -; DNA: TGTGCCAGCGCGAAAGGGTCGGGCTATGGCTACACCTTC; CDR3: CASAKGSGYGYTF
D: TRBD2; V: TRBV27; J: TRBJ2-3; size: few; DNA: TGTGCCAGCCGGGGGGCTAGCGGGGTAGATACGCAGTATTTT; CDR3: CASRGASGVDTQYF
D: -; V: TRBV11-2; J: TRBJ2-1; size: few; DNA: TGTGCCAGCAGCTTAGAAGCTCTAGGGGACTCCAATGAGCAGTTCTTC; CDR3: CASSLEALGDSNEQFF
D: -; V: TRBV7-9; J: TRBJ2-1; size: -; DNA: TGTGCCGGCAGCTTTTTCAGTATCGGGGGAATAGGCTCCTACAATGAGCAGTTCTTC; CDR3: CAGSFFSIGGIGSYNEQFF
D: -; V: TRBV4-1; J: TRBJ2-3; size: few; DNA: TGCGCCAGCAGCGGATCTAGGGGGAGAAGCACCACAGATACGCAGTATTTT; CDR3: CASSGSRGRSTTDTQYF
D: TRBD1; V: TRBV4-1; J: TRBJ2-7; size: -; DNA: TGCGCCAGCAGCCAAGTGCAGGGGGCTTTCTACGAGCAGTACTTC; CDR3: CASSQVQGAFYEQYF
D: -; V: TRBV7-9; J: TRBJ1-5; size: few; DNA: TGTGCCAGCAGCTTAGCTGCAGGTGGGAATCAGCCCCAGCATTTT; CDR3: CASSLAAGGNQPQHF
D: TRBD2; V: TRBV29-1; J: TRBJ2-5; size: few; DNA: TGCAGCGTTGATTCCCCCGGGACTAGCCAAGAGACCCAGTACTTC; CDR3: CSVDSPGTSQETQYF
D: -; V: TRBV20-1; J: TRBJ2-5; size: once; DNA: TGCAGTACCCCTAGAGGGAAAGAGACCCAGTACTTC; CDR3: CSTPRGKETQYF
D: TRBD1; V: TRBV27; J: TRBJ2-7; size: few; DNA: TGTGCCAGCAGTATTCGGGACAGCTTTGGGGAGCAGTACTTC; CDR3: CASSIRDSFGEQYF
D: -; V: TRBV6-2/TRBV6-3; J: TRBJ2-7; size: -; DNA: TGTGCCAGCAGTTATCTCAGGACTTCCTACGAGCAGTACTTC; CDR3: CASSYLRTSYEQYF
D: TRBD1; V: TRBV25-1; J: TRBJ1-6; size: -; DNA: TGTGCCAGCAGGACACCGGGACAGGCGCCCCACTTT; CDR3: CASRTPGQAPHF
D: -; V: TRBV12-3/TRBV12-4; J: TRBJ1-1; size: few; DNA: TGTGCCAGCAACCGCGGGGAAACTGAAGCTTTCTTT; CDR3: CASNRGETEAFF
D: -; V: TRBV9; J: TRBJ2-7; size: many; DNA: TGTGCCAGCAGCGCACAGGGTGAGCAGTACTTC; CDR3: CASSAQGEQYF
D: TRBD1; V: TRBV14; J: TRBJ1-2; size: -; DNA: TGTGCCAGCAGCCGCGCGGGACAGAATTATGGCTACACCTTC; CDR3: CASSRAGQNYGYTF
D: -; V: TRBV7-2; J: TRBJ1-1; size: few; DNA: TGTGCCAGCAGCTTAGCAGGCCACGGGGCCACTGAAGCTTTCTTT; CDR3: CASSLAGHGATEAFF
D: -; V: TRBV29-1; J: TRBJ1-4; size: -; DNA: TGCAGCGTTGAGAGAGGGTCCGGGGAAAAACTGTTTTTT; CDR3: CSVERGSGEKLFF
D: -; V: TRBV20-1; J: TRBJ1-5; size: few; DNA: TGCAGTGCTATCTCACAGGGACCCCAGCCCCAGCATTTT; CDR3: CSAISQGPQPQHF
D: -; V: TRBV20-1; J: TRBJ2-7; size: few; DNA: TGCAGTGCTAGTCAGGGGGGGAGCTCCTACGAGCAGTACTTC; CDR3: CSASQGGSSYEQYF
D: -; V: TRBV4-3; J: TRBJ2-3; size: -; DNA: TGCGCCAGCAGCCAACGAACAGGGGATACGCAGTATTTT; CDR3: CASSQRTGDTQYF
D: -; V: TRBV6-5; J: TRBJ1-2; size: -; DNA: TGTGCCAGCAGTTACGCGAAGATGATGATTAACGATGGCTACACCTTC; CDR3: CASSYAKMMINDGYTF
D: -; V: TRBV2; J: TRBJ2-4; size: -; DNA: TGTGCCAGCAGTGTCAGGACGATAGCCAAAAACATTCAGTACTTC; CDR3: CASSVRTIAKNIQYF
D: -; V: TRBV11-2; J: TRBJ1-1; size: -; DNA: TGTGCCAGCAGCTTAGTGCGGGGGACGAACACTGAAGCTTTCTTT; CDR3: CASSLVRGTNTEAFF
D: -; V: TRBV30; J: TRBJ2-1; size: -; DNA: TGTGCCTGGAGTCCGTCTAATGAGCAGTTCTTC; CDR3: CAWSPSNEQFF
D: -; V: TRBV21-1; J: TRBJ2-4; size: -; DNA: TGTGCCAGCAGCCTCGACACGTGGTCGGTCATTCAGTACTTC; CDR3: CASSLDTWSVIQYF
D: -; V: TRBV7-2; J: TRBJ1-3; size: -; DNA: TGTGCCAGCAGCCCAACAGGGACGACTGGAAACACCATATATTTT; CDR3: CASSPTGTTGNTIYF
D: TRBD1; V: TRBV6-5; J: TRBJ1-2; size: -; DNA: TGTGCCAGCAGGAAAGGGGGCGCAGGATGGTATGGCTACACCTTC; CDR3: CASRKGGAGWYGYTF
D: -; V: TRBV25-1; J: TRBJ2-3; size: -; DNA: TGTGCCAGCGGCCGGGCAGGTAGAACAGATACGCAGTATTTT; CDR3: CASGRAGRTDTQYF
D: -; V: TRBV6-2/TRBV6-3; J: TRBJ1-2; size: few; DNA: TGTGCCAGCAGTTGGGCCAGTCCTAACTATGGCTACACCTTC; CDR3: CASSWASPNYGYTF
D: -; V: TRBV9; J: TRBJ1-1; size: -; DNA: TGTGCCAGCAGCGGAAACCTATGGTCGGGACACACTGAAGCTTTCTTT; CDR3: CASSGNLWSGHTEAFF
D: -; V: TRBV7-8; J: TRBJ2-5; size: -; DNA: TGTGCCAGCAGCTTAGTAGGCGGGACCCTACGGGATGAGCAGTACTTC; CDR3: CASSLVGGTLRDEQYF
D: -; V: TRBV20-1; J: TRBJ1-2; size: few; DNA: TGCAGTGCTAGAGAGACCGTATCCTATGGCTACACCTTC; CDR3: CSARETVSYGYTF
D: -; V: TRBV3-1; J: TRBJ1-4; size: -; DNA: TGTGCCAGCAGCCAAGGCGGGGCCAAACTGTTTTTT; CDR3: CASSQGGAKLFF
D: -; V: TRBV15; J: TRBJ1-2; size: few; DNA: TGTGCCACCAGCAGAGATCAGAAGGGCCGTCACACCTTC; CDR3: CATSRDQKGRHTF
D: -; V: TRBV12-3/TRBV12-4; J: TRBJ1-2; size: few; DNA: TGTGCCAGCGGGATCCTAGCTAACTATGGCTACACCTTC; CDR3: CASGILANYGYTF
D: -; V: TRBV29-1; J: TRBJ2-2; size: -; DNA: TGCAGCGTTAAAGATAGGGGCGGTCACGCCGGGGAGCTGTTTTTT; CDR3: CSVKDRGGHAGELFF
D: -; V: TRBV20-1; J: TRBJ2-7; size: few; DNA: TGCAGTGTTAAGAGAGGGAACGTAAACGAGCAGTACTTC; CDR3: CSVKRGNVNEQYF
D: TRBD1; V: TRBV12-3/TRBV12-4; J: TRBJ1-1; size: few; DNA: TGTGCCAGCAGCCGCTCCGGGACAGCCAACACTGAAGCTTTCTTT; CDR3: CASSRSGTANTEAFF
D: TRBD2; V: TRBV6-6; J: TRBJ2-7; size: -; DNA: TGTGCCAGCAGCCTAGCGGGAGTGACCTCCTACGAGCAGTACTTC; CDR3: CASSLAGVTSYEQYF
D: TRBD1; V: TRBV2; J: TRBJ1-6; size: few; DNA: TGTGCCAGCAGGGGACAGATCCCATATAATTCACCCCTCCACTTT; CDR3: CASRGQIPYNSPLHF
D: -; V: TRBV20-1; J: TRBJ2-3; size: many; DNA: TGCAGTGCTAGAGATCGGGCTAGCACAGATACGCAGTATTTT; CDR3: CSARDRASTDTQYF
D: TRBD1; V: TRBV28; J: TRBJ2-7; size: few; DNA: TGTGCCAGCAGTTTAGAGGAACAGGGGGCGAGCTACGAGCAGTACTTC; CDR3: CASSLEEQGASYEQYF
D: TRBD2; V: TRBV3-1; J: TRBJ2-5; size: -; DNA: TGTGCCAGCAGGCACGGACTAGGAGGGATCGATGAGCAGTACTTC; CDR3: CASRHGLGGIDEQYF
D: -; V: TRBV3-1; J: TRBJ2-1; size: -; DNA: TGTGCCAGCAGCCCCTGGAGGAAGGCCAGGCTCTCCTCACCCGGCCATGAGCAGTTCTTC; CDR3: CASSPWRKARLSSPGHEQFF
D: TRBD1; V: TRBV6-5; J: TRBJ1-6; size: -; DNA: TGTGCCAGCAGGACAGGGTTGCGATATAATTCACCCCTCCACTTT; CDR3: CASRTGLRYNSPLHF
D: -; V: TRBV3-1; J: TRBJ2-7; size: -; DNA: TGTGCCAGCAGCTTTTATTTGGGAAACGAGTACGAGCAGTACTTC; CDR3: CASSFYLGNEYEQYF
D: -; V: TRBV30; J: TRBJ2-7; size: -; DNA: TGTGCCTGGAGGGAGCAGGGACACGAGCAGTACTTC; CDR3: CAWREQGHEQYF
D: TRBD1; V: TRBV27; J: TRBJ2-7; size: -; DNA: TGTGCCAGCAGTTTCGGGACAGGGGGCCACGAGCAGTACTTC; CDR3: CASSFGTGGHEQYF
D: -; V: TRBV3-1; J: TRBJ1-1; size: few; DNA: TGTGCCAGCAGCCAAGATCTGATCACTGAAGCTTTCTTT; CDR3: CASSQDLITEAFF
D: -; V: TRBV10-3; J: TRBJ2-1; size: many; DNA: TGTGCCATCAGTGAGTCCGGAGCCCCCCGCTACAATGAGCAGTTCTTC; CDR3: CAISESGAPRYNEQFF
D: TRBD1; V: TRBV28; J: TRBJ2-6; size: -; DNA: TGTGCCAGCAGTTTGGACAGGGGTACTGGGGCCAACGTCCTGACTTTC; CDR3: CASSLDRGTGANVLTF
D: -; V: TRBV11-2; J: TRBJ1-2; size: -; DNA: TGTGCCAGCAGCTTAACGGAATCCAACTATGGCTACACCTTC; CDR3: CASSLTESNYGYTF
D: TRBD2; V: TRBV25-1; J: TRBJ2-3; size: -; DNA: TGTGCCAGCAGTGGGGATACGGGAGGGCCGACAGATACGCAGTATTTT; CDR3: CASSGDTGGPTDTQYF